What follows are 32 T cell receptor beta chains derived from one specimen sequenced in a study of control samples from healthy donors and cancer patients. Profiling relied on immunoSEQ multiplex PCR, and the TCRdb table lists in-frame clones only, not all of them. This sample carries 60,000 to 100,000 clones, around 91% of them seen once, and the ten largest clones take roughly 6.7%. Sequencing used blood. Source of these receptors: a man in his fifties or sixties in good health.

The rearrangement joins TRBV7-2 to TRBJ1-1; 9 positions match TRBD1. This CDR3 has 18 residues. V lost 0 bases, J lost 2 bases, and 10 bases stayed unmatched. Germline V gene sequence: CDR1 SGHTA, CDR2 FQGNSA. CDR3 nucleotide sequence: TGTGCCAGCAGCTTAGCTGGCACAGGGGGCTGGCGAAACACTGAAGCTTTCTTT. This sequence encodes CASSLAGTGGWRNTEAFF.

In its sample, this clone was seen once. The chain employs TRBV27 and TRBJ1-4, with 8 bases fitting TRBD1. V gave up 4 bases and J gave up 8 bases; unmatched junction bases: 12. This CDR3 has 16 amino acids. Per the germline V gene, CDR1 is MNHEY and CDR2 is SMNVEV (reference sequence). The CDR3 DNA reads as TGTGCCAGCAGTTCAACGGACAGGGAGTGGCACGAAAAACTGTTTTTT. Protein: CASSSTDREWHEKLFF.

This clone was seen only once. The chain combines TRBV2 with TRBJ2-3, with 11 positions matching TRBD2. Trimming took 8 bases from V and 3 from J; bases not matched to a gene: 7. Per the germline V gene, CDR1 is SNHLY and CDR2 is FYNNEI. There are 15 residues in the CDR3. The CDR3 DNA sequence: TGTGCCAGCGACAATAGCGGGGGGGCAACAGATACGCAGTATTTT. Protein product: CASDNSGGATDTQYF.

The gene calls are TRBV7-8 and TRBJ2-2; tentatively, D is TRBD1 or TRBD2 (5 bases each). There are 14 residues in the CDR3. V lost 1 base and J 7 bases, leaving 10 bases between the germline ends. From germline, CDR1 is SGHVS and CDR2 FQNEAQ. As DNA, the CDR3 is TGTGCCAGCAGCTTAGTCGGGGCGGGCGGGGAGCTGTTTTTT. Encoded protein: CASSLVGAGGELFF. The full variable domain, its missing parts supplied by reference TRBV7-8 and TRBJ2-2, is GAGVSQSPRYKVAKRGQDVALRCDPISGHVSLFWYQQALGQGPEFLTYFQNEAQLDKSGLPSDRFFAERPEGSVSTLKIQRTQQEDSAVYLCASSLVGAGGELFFGEGSRLTVL.

The genes are TRBV6-5 and TRBJ1-1, with D unclear. The V gene's germline CDR1 is MNHEY and CDR2 SVGAGI. CDR3 length equals 14 residues. Trimming left V 8 bases short and J 1 base short, with 14 bases between. CDR3 amino acids: CASPAVGTNTEAFF. The DNA of the CDR3 is TGTGCCAGCCCGGCGGTAGGTACGAACACTGAAGCTTTCTTT.

The chain employs TRBV27 and TRBJ1-2; TRBD1 matches 10 bases. V gave up 6 bases and J gave up 3 bases; unmatched junction bases: 4. The CDR3 runs 14 residues. Germline assignment: CDR1 MNHEY and CDR2 SMNVEV (reference sequence). Written as DNA, the CDR3 is TGTGCCAGCAGGGGACAGGGGTTCGACTATGGCTACACCTTC. It yields the protein CASRGQGFDYGYTF.

J is TRBJ1-6 and V is TRBV6-5; D may be TRBD1 (6 bases). This CDR3 is 15 amino acids long. Germline V gives CDR1 MNHEY, CDR2 SVGAGI. The V end was cut by 2 bases, the J end by 11 bases, with 16 bases between. The CDR3 region is CASSYGGQGSPPLHF. CDR3 DNA sequence: TGTGCCAGCAGTTACGGGGGGCAGGGGAGTCCACCCCTCCACTTT.

The chain employs TRBV5-4 and TRBJ1-1; the match to TRBD1 covers 7 bases. The V gene end was trimmed by 4 bases and the J gene end by 1 base; junction bases not matched to a gene: 7. Germline V gene sequence: CDR1 SGHNT, CDR2 YYREEE (reference sequence). This CDR3 spans 15 amino acids. Here the CDR3 reads CASSVQGPRNTEAFF. The CDR3 region has the DNA TGTGCCAGCAGCGTACAGGGGCCGCGGAACACTGAAGCTTTCTTT.

The chain is built from TRBV18 and TRBJ2-2, with D uncertain. This CDR3 region has 12 residues. In germline, CDR1 is KGHSH, CDR2 LQKENI. V gave up 0 bases and J gave up 4 bases, with 0 bases separating them. The CDR3 spells CASSPPTGELFF. The DNA of the CDR3 is TGTGCCAGCTCACCACCCACCGGGGAGCTGTTTTTT.

This chain connects TRBV9 to TRBJ2-2; 10 nucleotides line up with TRBD1. This CDR3 is 15 amino acids long. Germline CDR1 and CDR2: SGDLS and YYNGEE. V gave up 4 bases and J gave up 5 bases; unmatched junction bases: 5. This CDR3 reads CASSIGTGVTGELFF. The CDR3 region has the DNA TGTGCCAGCAGCATCGGGACAGGGGTGACCGGGGAGCTGTTTTTT.

The rearrangement joins TRBV19 to TRBJ2-7; 11 bases are shared with TRBD2. With 2 bases clipped from V and 2 bases from J, the junction kept 2 bases outside the gene matches. The V gene's germline CDR1 is LNHDA and CDR2 SQIVND (reference sequence). The CDR3 contains 15 residues. CDR3 loop: CASSIIAGGPYEQYF. Here the CDR3 DNA reads TGTGCCAGTAGTATAATAGCGGGGGGGCCCTACGAGCAGTACTTC.

DNA for the CDR3: TGTGCCAGCAGCCAAGGGGTCAAAGTTTGGCGGGGGGGCCTGGATACGCAGTATTTT. Residues: CASSQGVKVWRGGLDTQYF. The chain has TRBV3-1 (or the pseudogene TRBV3-2) and TRBJ2-3; 9 positions agree with TRBD2. The CDR3 runs 19 residues. The germline CDR1 and CDR2 sequences are LGHDT and YNNKEL (reference sequence). V lost 1 base and J lost 6; bases outside the gene matches: 17.

The chain has TRBV7-6 and TRBJ2-1; TRBD2 aligns across 10 bases. The CDR3 sequence is 15 residues long. Losses at the gene ends were 0 bases for V and 9 bases for J; bases not matched to a gene: 5. The germline gives CDR1 SGHVS, CDR2 FNYEAQ. The CDR3 here is CASSLAASGGAEQFF. The CDR3, as DNA: TGTGCCAGCAGCTTAGCGGCTAGCGGGGGAGCTGAGCAGTTCTTC.

V gene TRBV18 combines with J gene TRBJ2-3; possibly TRBD1 or TRBD2 for D (5 bases each). This CDR3 spans 16 amino acids. The ends were cut back, 4 bases at V and 3 bases at J, with 17 bases in the middle. Germline CDR1 is KGHSH and CDR2 is LQKENI. The CDR3 nucleotides are TGTGCCAGCTCACAGACCGGGACCACCCAAACAGATACGCAGTATTTT. Translating it yields CASSQTGTTQTDTQYF.

In its sample, this clone was seen a few times. This sequence joins TRBV11-3 and TRBJ2-5, with 11 bases aligning to TRBD2. The CDR3 length is 16 residues. The V and J ends lost 5 bases and 5 bases, in that order; junction bases with no gene match: 10. Germline V lookup: CDR1 SGHNT, CDR2 YENEEA. The CDR3 DNA is TGTGCCAGCAGCCCCCGCACTAGCGGGGGCGGGGAGACCCAGTACTTC. It yields the protein CASSPRTSGGGETQYF.

This clone was detected only once. The rearrangement links TRBV9 to TRBJ1-4; 10 bases match TRBD1. Germline lookup yields CDR1 SGDLS and CDR2 YYNGEE. The trim removed 3 bases at V and 8 bases at J, leaving 10 bases unmatched. The CDR3 runs to 16 residues. The CDR3 sequence: CASSATGTGAREKLFF. The CDR3 DNA sequence: TGTGCCAGCAGCGCGACAGGGACAGGGGCCAGAGAAAAACTGTTTTTT. The variable domain in full, with the rest retrieved from reference TRBV9 and TRBJ1-4, is DSGVTQTPKHLITATGQRVTLRCSPRSGDLSVYWYQQSLDQGLQFLIQYYNGEERAKGNILERFSAQQFPDLHSELNLSSLELGDSALYFCASSATGTGAREKLFFGSGTQLSVL.

The V call is TRBV7-9, the J call TRBJ1-1, with TRBD1 identical over 10 bases. Looked up from germline, CDR1 is SEHNR and CDR2 is FQNEAQ (reference sequence). Unmatched junction bases numbered 12, after V lost 5 bases and J lost 3 bases. The CDR3 spans 17 residues. The CDR3 DNA is TGTGCCAGCAGCCAGCCACCGGGACAGGGGATGGACACTGAAGCTTTCTTT. This translates into CASSQPPGQGMDTEAFF.

The chain joins TRBV21-1 to TRBJ2-7. TRBV21-1 is an annotated pseudogene. The CDR3 has 15 amino acids. The CDR3 nucleotides are TGTGCCAGCAGCAAAGCGGGGGAGCGCAGGATGGAGCAGTACTTC. It yields the protein CASSKAGERRMEQYF.

This clone showed up just once. The junction shows a germline mismatch at one end, possibly a read error. CDR3 residues: CASSKDLGSGYTF. The CDR3 coding sequence is TGTGCCAGCAGCAAAGATTTAGGCAGCGGCTACACCTTC. The J gene is TRBJ1-2, the V gene TRBV4-2, with D uncertain. Looked up from germline, CDR1 is LGHNA and CDR2 is YNFKEQ. The CDR3 loop spans 13 amino acids.

J is TRBJ2-1 and V is TRBV6-1; D ambiguous. V lost 3 bases to trimming and J lost 9 bases, with 15 bases between them. The germline V gene encodes CDR1 MNHNS and CDR2 SASEGT. This CDR3 contains 14 residues. The CDR3 DNA reads TGTGCCAGCAGTGAGTCGGCCCCTTACGGTGAGCAGTTCTTC. Protein product: CASSESAPYGEQFF.

The J gene is TRBJ1-6, the V gene TRBV27; D is unclear. CDR1 and CDR2 from the germline V gene are MNHEY and SMNVEV (reference sequence). Trimming stripped 3 bases from V and 5 bases from J, with 8 bases between. This CDR3 has 14 residues. The CDR3 DNA reads TGTGCCAGCAGTTTTAGAACGGATAATTCACCCCTCCACTTT. It yields the protein CASSFRTDNSPLHF.

This chain links TRBV7-2 with TRBJ1-2; TRBD1 matches 8 bases. Germline CDR1 reads SGHTA; CDR2 reads FQGNSA. With 2 bases clipped from V and 2 bases from J, the junction kept 1 base outside the gene matches. The length of the CDR3 is 14 residues. CDR3 DNA: TGTGCCAGCAGCTTATACAGGGGGAACTATGGCTACACCTTC. It codes for CASSLYRGNYGYTF.

The chain carries TRBV1 and TRBJ2-1; the table's D gene call, TRBD2, was not cross checked with the DNA. TRBV1 is tagged as a pseudogene. The CDR3 has 17 amino acids. In DNA form, the CDR3 reads TGCACCAGCAGCCCAGGGGACCGGGGGGGCGTCGACAATGAGCAGTTCTTC. Encoded protein: CTSSPGDRGGVDNEQFF.

The rearrangement links TRBV12-3 or TRBV12-4 to TRBJ1-1; D not resolved. The CDR3 length is 13 residues. The germline V and J ends were trimmed by 3 bases and 1 base, with 6 bases remaining between them. For the CDR3, the DNA is TGTGCCAGCAGTTTCACAAAGAACACTGAAGCTTTCTTT. It translates to CASSFTKNTEAFF.

The chain is built from TRBV27 and TRBJ2-2; no clear D. CDR1 is MNHEY and CDR2 is SMNVEV in the germline V gene (reference sequence). The CDR3 length is 12 residues. The V gene lost 5 bases and the J gene lost 7 bases, with 8 bases spanning the gap. The CDR3 is CASSPPGGELFF. CDR3 DNA: TGTGCCAGCAGTCCCCCCGGCGGGGAGCTGTTTTTT.

Note on this clone: Its ends do not fully match the called genes, so a read error is possible. The rearrangement uses TRBV9 and TRBJ2-2; 9 bases align to TRBD2. CDR3 length: 15 amino acids. Germline assignment: CDR1 SGDLS and CDR2 YYNGEE. The CDR3 DNA is TGTGCCCGCAGCGTAGGCGGGGGGGGAACCGGGGAGCTGTTTTTT. This translates into CARSVGGGGTGELFF.

The J gene is TRBJ2-5, the V gene TRBV7-7; D unclear. The germline V and J ends were trimmed by 5 bases and 5 bases, with 18 bases remaining between them. Germline CDR1 and CDR2: SSHAT and FNYEAQ (reference sequence). There are 15 residues in the CDR3. This CDR3 reads CASSPTDRWRETQYF. CDR3 nucleotides: TGTGCCAGCAGCCCAACCGACCGGTGGCGGGAGACCCAGTACTTC. The variable domain in full, with the rest retrieved from reference TRBV7-7 and TRBJ2-5, is GAGVSQSPRYKVTKRGQDVTLRCDPISSHATLYWYQQALGQGPEFLTYFNYEAQPDKSGLPSDRFSAERPEGSISTLTIQRTEQRDSAMYRCASSPTDRWRETQYFGPGTRLLVL.

A single count supports this clone. The chain couples TRBV28 to TRBJ2-7; D uncertain. Germline assignment: CDR1 MDHEN and CDR2 SYDVKM. The CDR3 is made up of 10 amino acids. Trimming took off 8 bases at V and 3 bases at J, with 5 bases between the two ends. CDR3 nucleotide sequence: TGTGCCAGCGGTCTCTACGAGCAGTACTTC. It yields the protein CASGLYEQYF.

The CDR3 loop reads CASSEGTGSEQYF. The DNA for the CDR3 is TGTGCCAGCAGTGAGGGGACAGGGTCGGAGCAGTACTTC. The gene calls are TRBV6-1 and TRBJ2-7, with 9 bases aligning to TRBD1. Per germline, CDR1 MNHNS and CDR2 SASEGT. The CDR3 sequence is 13 residues long. V shed 3 bases, J shed 7 bases, and the junction held 4 bases outside the gene matches.

The V gene is TRBV19, the J gene TRBJ2-3; TRBD2 might be the D (6 bases). The V end was cut by 2 bases, the J end by 1 base, with 13 bases between. Germline CDR1 reads LNHDA; CDR2 reads SQIVND (reference sequence). The CDR3 covers 16 residues. The CDR3 reads CASSIRGGEGTDTQYF. The DNA of the CDR3 is TGTGCCAGTAGTATAAGGGGAGGTGAAGGCACAGATACGCAGTATTTT. The full variable domain, rest sourced from reference TRBV19 and TRBJ2-3, is DGGITQSPKYLFRKEGQNVTLSCEQNLNHDAMYWYRQDPGQGLRLIYYSQIVNDFQKGDIAEGYSVSREKKESFPLTVTSAQKNPTAFYLCASSIRGGEGTDTQYFGPGTRLTVL.

The chain couples TRBV20-1 to TRBJ1-3; no firm D call. Germline values: CDR1 DFQATT, CDR2 SNEGSKA (reference sequence). The CDR3 extends over 15 amino acids. V lost 3 bases, J lost 3 bases, and 15 bases lay in between. CDR3 nucleotides: TGCAGTGCTAGTAAGGTTGCCGCCGGTGGAAACACCATATATTTT. Its protein product is CSASKVAAGGNTIYF.

The chain couples TRBV2 to TRBJ2-3; D could derive from TRBD1 or TRBD2 (5 bases each). V was cut by 2 bases and J by 8 bases, with 17 bases left in between. The germline gives CDR1 SNHLY, CDR2 FYNNEI. CDR3 length equals 15 residues. The CDR3 DNA reads TGTGCCAGCAGTGAATCCGGGACCCGCTTAGGTACGCAGTATTTT. Translated, it gives CASSESGTRLGTQYF. Filled out from reference TRBV2 and TRBJ2-3, the complete variable domain reads EPEVTQTPSHQVTQMGQEVILRCVPISNHLYFYWYRQILGQKVEFLVSFYNNEISEKSEIFDDQFSVERPDGSNFTLKIRSTKLEDSAMYFCASSESGTRLGTQYFGPGTRLTVL.